This TCR beta chain was sequenced in a study of identical twins. This clonotype occurred once. A universal primer site was created by template switching, with the cDNA bearing unique molecular identifiers. MiXCR, run by TCRdb on the 5' RACE reads, gives a single entry per CDR3 protein. This table holds about 530,000 distinct CDR3 sequences, approximately 16% found once. Per the germline V gene, CDR1 is MGHRA and CDR2 is YSYEKL. Trimming removed 2 bases from V and 5 bases from J, with 12 bases in between. There are 14 residues in the CDR3. The same specimen was also included in a second study, on yellow fever vaccine responses in identical twins.

The receptor's source is a woman aged 18-29 years in good health. V usage is TRBV4-1 and J usage is TRBJ2-5; D is unresolved. Sequenced: CD4+ T cells sorted from blood. The CDR3 protein is CASSQLLGLETQYF. CDR3 DNA sequence: TGCGCCAGCAGCCAACTTCTAGGCTTGGAGACCCAGTACTTC.